The 13 T cell receptor beta chains listed next were all sequenced from one sample in a study of T-cell reconstitution after alpha-beta-depleted transplantation in children. Unique molecular identifiers were incorporated during preparation of the TCRbeta library. TCRdb fed the PCR reads into MiXCR, producing one record per CDR3 protein. The sample gives around 700,000 distinct CDR3 sequences, around 13% of which show up once; 0.79% is in the top ten. Sample: PBMCs, taken before TCRalphabeta/CD19-depleted stem cell transplant. The receptors derive from a girl aged 2 to 10 with congenital amegakaryocytic thrombocytopenia, due to receive a stem cell transplant.

This clonotype was recorded a few times. This chain links TRBV7-2 with TRBJ2-4; the D gene is possibly TRBD2 (5 bases). The CDR3 runs 18 residues. Germline-derived CDR1 and CDR2 are SGHTA and FQGNSA. V was cut by 5 bases and J by 3 bases, with 23 bases left in between. The CDR3: CASSQALSGQSSKNIQYF. As DNA, the CDR3 is TGTGCCAGCAGCCAGGCGCTAAGCGGCCAGTCGAGCAAAAACATTCAGTACTTC.

This clonotype was counted between two and nine times. The junction differs from germline at one of its ends, possibly a read error. The chain carries TRBV20-1 and TRBJ2-7; 15 bases fit TRBD2. Germline CDR1 and CDR2: DFQATT and SNEGSKA (reference sequence). This CDR3 is 17 amino acids long. CDR3 residues: CCARGGGLAGGPYEQYF. The CDR3 bases are TGCTGTGCTAGGGGGGGCGGACTAGCGGGAGGGCCCTACGAGCAGTACTTC.

In its sample, this clonotype was seen many times. V gene TRBV29-1 combines with J gene TRBJ2-7; 8 bases are shared with TRBD1. The CDR3 contains 13 residues. Trimming took 1 base from V and 7 from J; bases not matched to a gene: 6. Germline V gives CDR1 SQVTM, CDR2 ANQGSEA. Written as DNA, the CDR3 is TGCAGCGTTGAAGCTAACAGGGGGAGGGAGCAGTACTTC. This translates into CSVEANRGREQYF.

At least ten counts were recorded for this clonotype. The chain has TRBV4-1 and TRBJ2-2; unclear D gene. V was trimmed by 8 bases and J by 2 bases, leaving 6 bases between them. This CDR3 has 12 residues. Germline loops: CDR1 MGHRA, CDR2 YSYEKL. Here the CDR3 reads CASEPNTGELFF. CDR3 nucleotide sequence: TGCGCCAGCGAACCAAACACCGGGGAGCTGTTTTTT.

This clonotype came up a few times. The rearrangement joins TRBV5-1 to TRBJ2-3; the D is unclear. Germline CDR1 SGHRS, CDR2 YFSETQ. The CDR3 contains 13 residues. Trimming removed 2 bases at V and 4 bases at J, with 8 bases between. CDR3 sequence: CASSFGVADTQYF. The CDR3 DNA reads as TGCGCCAGCAGCTTTGGCGTCGCAGATACGCAGTATTTT.

On this clonotype: This may come from a read error, since a much larger clone is one base off. The chain joins TRBV18 to TRBJ2-7; D may be TRBD1 (5 bases). This CDR3 comprises 14 residues. Looked up from germline, CDR1 is KGHSH and CDR2 is LQKENI. CDR3 sequence (DNA): TGTGCCAGCTCACCGGGGCACTTATCCTACGAGCAGTCCTTC. The encoded protein is CASSPGHLSYEQSF.

The chain links TRBV20-1 to TRBJ2-1, with unresolved D. This CDR3 contains 12 residues. The germline gives CDR1 DFQATT, CDR2 SNEGSKA (reference sequence). V gave up 8 bases and J gave up 7 bases, with 15 bases separating them. Here the CDR3 DNA reads TGCAGTTCTAAGGCTTTTGGGAATGAGCAGTTCTTC. Encoded protein: CSSKAFGNEQFF.

This clonotype came up many times. This chain connects TRBV5-1 to TRBJ2-3; 11 nucleotides match TRBD2. The CDR3 has 19 residues. Germline values: CDR1 SGHRS, CDR2 YFSETQ. V shed 2 bases, J shed 8 bases, and the junction held 19 bases outside the gene matches. The CDR3 region has the DNA TGCGCCAGCAGCTTTACGGGAACTAGCGGGAGACCGCCAGGTGGTACGCAGTATTTT. Translated: CASSFTGTSGRPPGGTQYF.

In this sample, this clonotype turned up many times. The chain couples TRBV5-1 to TRBJ2-1, with a weak D call TRBD1 (6 bases). CDR3 length equals 15 residues. In germline, CDR1 is SGHRS, CDR2 YFSETQ. V lost 2 bases, J lost 4 bases, and 13 bases lay in between. The CDR3 DNA reads as TGCGCCAGCAGCTTTACCGGGACAAGATACAATGAGCAGTTCTTC. This codes for CASSFTGTRYNEQFF.

This clonotype was seen at least ten times. The J gene is TRBJ2-3, the V gene TRBV7-7; D remains unclear. V shed 5 bases and J shed 4 bases, with 13 bases lying between them. Germline loops: CDR1 SSHAT, CDR2 FNYEAQ (reference sequence). The CDR3 extends over 14 amino acids. Here the CDR3 reads CASSVLPVSDTQYF. CDR3 nucleotide sequence: TGTGCCAGCAGCGTCCTACCTGTATCAGATACGCAGTATTTT.

This clonotype was seen only a few times. V usage is TRBV20-1 and J usage is TRBJ2-1; 9 positions agree with TRBD2. The J segment lost 4 bases and the V segment lost 0 bases, leaving 4 bases of the junction unmatched. Germline loops: CDR1 DFQATT, CDR2 SNEGSKA (reference sequence). CDR3 length: 15 amino acids. The CDR3 here is CSARERLAGYNEQFF. In DNA, the CDR3 is TGCAGTGCTAGAGAGCGGCTAGCGGGATACAATGAGCAGTTCTTC.

The table lists this clonotype with a few counts. The chain has TRBV6-1 and TRBJ2-3, with unresolved D. Germline-derived CDR1 and CDR2 are MNHNS and SASEGT. CDR3 length: 13 amino acids. Trimming took 7 bases from V and 3 from J, leaving 11 bases between them. The CDR3 region is CASIHQPTDTQYF. CDR3 DNA: TGTGCCAGCATACACCAACCGACAGATACGCAGTATTTT.

This clonotype turned up a few times. CDR3 in DNA: TGTGCCAGCAGCTTAGTTCGGGGAGGAAATGGAGGGGAGCTGTTTTTT. Amino acid sequence: CASSLVRGGNGGELFF. The chain has TRBV11-2 and TRBJ2-2; D is perhaps TRBD2 (6 bases). The CDR3 sequence is 16 residues long. Per the germline V gene, CDR1 is SGHAT and CDR2 is FQNNGV. Trimming cost V 1 base and J 8 bases, with 17 bases left between them.